The 3 T cell receptor beta chains below were found in one sample sequenced in a study of blood T cell repertoires in COVID-19. This table comes from immunoSEQ multiplex PCR, and its TCRdb copy is limited to in-frame clones, with some not included. The data contain 250,000 or so clones, more than 65% of them singletons. The sequencing input was PBMCs or T cells enriched from blood (not recorded which). Receptors originate from a man aged 50 to 59 who had recovered from COVID-19.

The chain employs TRBV4-2 and TRBJ2-5; possible D gene TRBD2, 6 bases. The V end lost 2 bases, the J end lost 3 bases, and 10 bases lay between the germline ends. Germline-derived CDR1 and CDR2 are LGHNA and YNFKEQ. The CDR3 is 14 residues long. DNA for the CDR3: TGTGCCAGCAGCCAACCCGGGAGTGAAGAGACCCAGTACTTC. The encoded protein is CASSQPGSEETQYF.

The gene calls are TRBV15 and TRBJ1-1, with no clear D. The V end was cut by 0 bases, the J end by 2 bases, with 10 bases between. CDR3 length: 15 amino acids. CDR1 is LNHNV and CDR2 is YYDKDF in the germline V gene (reference sequence). The CDR3 reads CATSRDLGFNTEAFF. CDR3 in DNA: TGTGCCACCAGCAGAGATCTAGGTTTTAACACTGAAGCTTTCTTT.

The chain uses TRBV12-3 or TRBV12-4 and TRBJ1-1; D gene ambiguous. The length of the CDR3 is 13 residues. Trimming left V 6 bases short and J 7 bases short, with 15 bases between. The CDR3: CASSPSVKFEAFF. The CDR3 DNA reads TGTGCCAGCAGCCCGAGTGTTAAGTTTGAAGCTTTCTTT.